The present T cell receptor (beta chain) was sequenced within a study of chemoradiotherapy in HPV16-positive cancers. Study overall: Candidate HPV-specific clones and shared TCR motifs came from two HPV16-positive patients.

Over chemoradiotherapy, repertoires were sampled more than once. A single count supports this clone. The method was immunoSEQ multiplex PCR; TCRdb's version includes in-frame clones alone and lacks a portion of them. Here the sample spans under 70,000 clones, about nine tenths being singletons. Sequenced material: blood, taken from a patient who underwent chemoradiotherapy. This TCR was recovered from a human donor with HPV-associated anogenital cancer.

The chain's CDR3 is CASSLKLANTGELFF. In nucleotides, the CDR3 is TGTGCCAGCAGCTTGAAGCTAGCGAACACCGGGGAGCTGTTTTTT. V gene TRBV5-4 combines with J gene TRBJ2-2; no definite D call. CDR1 and CDR2 (germline): SGHNT, YYREEE (reference sequence). The CDR3 is 15 amino acids. V was shortened by 1 base and J by 0 bases, with 7 bases between the two germline ends.